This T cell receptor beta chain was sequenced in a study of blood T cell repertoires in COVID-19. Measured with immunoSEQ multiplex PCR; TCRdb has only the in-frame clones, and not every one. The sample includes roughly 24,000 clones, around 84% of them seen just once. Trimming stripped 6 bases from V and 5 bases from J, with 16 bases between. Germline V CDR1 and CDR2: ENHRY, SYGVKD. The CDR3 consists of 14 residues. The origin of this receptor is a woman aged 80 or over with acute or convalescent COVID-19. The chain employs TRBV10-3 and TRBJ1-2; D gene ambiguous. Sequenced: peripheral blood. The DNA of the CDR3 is TGTGCCATCAGCCCTGACACCGGTCGGTATGGCTACACCTTC. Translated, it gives CAISPDTGRYGYTF.